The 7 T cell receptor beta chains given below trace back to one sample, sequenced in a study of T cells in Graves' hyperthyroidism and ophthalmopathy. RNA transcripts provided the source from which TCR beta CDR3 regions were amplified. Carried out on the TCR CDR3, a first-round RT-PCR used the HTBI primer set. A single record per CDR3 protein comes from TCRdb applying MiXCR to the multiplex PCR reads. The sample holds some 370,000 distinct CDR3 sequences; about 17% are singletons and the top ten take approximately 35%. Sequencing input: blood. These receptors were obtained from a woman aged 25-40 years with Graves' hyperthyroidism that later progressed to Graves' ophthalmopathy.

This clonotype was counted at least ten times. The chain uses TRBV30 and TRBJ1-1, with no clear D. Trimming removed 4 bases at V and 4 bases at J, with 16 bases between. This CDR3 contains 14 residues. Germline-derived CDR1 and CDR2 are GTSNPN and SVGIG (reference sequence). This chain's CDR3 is CAWNPSTSATEAFF. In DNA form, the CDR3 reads TGTGCCTGGAACCCCTCCACCTCCGCCACTGAAGCTTTCTTT.

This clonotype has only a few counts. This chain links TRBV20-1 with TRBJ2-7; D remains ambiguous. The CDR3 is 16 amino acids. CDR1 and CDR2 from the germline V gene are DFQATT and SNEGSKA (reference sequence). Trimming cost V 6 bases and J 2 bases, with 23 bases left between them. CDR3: CSARQDPIVPPYEQYF. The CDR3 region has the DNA TGCAGTGCCCGACAAGACCCAATAGTACCCCCCTACGAGCAGTACTTC.

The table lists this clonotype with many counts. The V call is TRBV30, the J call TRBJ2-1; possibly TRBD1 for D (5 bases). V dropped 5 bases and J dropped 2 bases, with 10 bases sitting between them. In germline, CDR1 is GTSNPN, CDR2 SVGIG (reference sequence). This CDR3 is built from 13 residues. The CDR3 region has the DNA TGTGCCTGGCAGGGTAGCACCTACAATGAGCAGTTCTTC. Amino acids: CAWQGSTYNEQFF.

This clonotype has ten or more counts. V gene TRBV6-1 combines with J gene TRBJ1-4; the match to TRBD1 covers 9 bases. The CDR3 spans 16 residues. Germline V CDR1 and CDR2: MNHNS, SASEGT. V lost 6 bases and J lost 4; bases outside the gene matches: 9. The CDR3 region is CASRKEPGQGNEKLFF. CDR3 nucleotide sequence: TGTGCCAGCAGGAAAGAACCGGGACAGGGTAATGAAAAACTGTTTTTT.

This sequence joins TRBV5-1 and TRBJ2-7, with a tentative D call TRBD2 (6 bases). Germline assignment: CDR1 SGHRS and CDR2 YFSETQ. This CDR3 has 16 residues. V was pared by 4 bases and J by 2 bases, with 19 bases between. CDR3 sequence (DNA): TGCGCCAGCAGCCGTATTGGCCGGGGGATTACCTACGAGCAGTACTTC. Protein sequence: CASSRIGRGITYEQYF. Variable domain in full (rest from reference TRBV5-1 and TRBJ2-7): KAGVTQTPRYLIKTRGQQVTLSCSPISGHRSVSWYQQTPGQGLQFLFEYFSETQRNKGNFPGRFSGRQFSNSRSEMNVSTLELGDSALYLCASSRIGRGITYEQYFGPGTRLTVT.

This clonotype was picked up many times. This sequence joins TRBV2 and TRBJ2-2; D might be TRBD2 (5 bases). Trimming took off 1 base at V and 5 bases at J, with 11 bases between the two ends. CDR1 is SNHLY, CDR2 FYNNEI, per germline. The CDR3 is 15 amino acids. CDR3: CASSEVARGTGELFF. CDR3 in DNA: TGTGCCAGCAGTGAAGTCGCCAGAGGGACCGGGGAGCTGTTTTTT.

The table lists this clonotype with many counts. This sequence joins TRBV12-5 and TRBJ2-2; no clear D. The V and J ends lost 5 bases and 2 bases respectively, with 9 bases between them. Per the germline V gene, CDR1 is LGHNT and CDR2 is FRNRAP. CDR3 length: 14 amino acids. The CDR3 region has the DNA TGTGCTAGTGGTACAGACACTAACACCGGGGAGCTGTTTTTT. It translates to CASGTDTNTGELFF. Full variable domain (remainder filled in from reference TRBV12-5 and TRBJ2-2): DARVTQTPRHKVTEMGQEVTMRCQPILGHNTVFWYRQTMMQGLELLAYFRNRAPLDDSGMPKDRFSAEMPDATLATLKIQPSEPRDSAVYFCASGTDTNTGELFFGEGSRLTVL.